This T cell receptor beta chain is drawn from a study of cytomegalovirus exposure and HLA in healthy donors. Details on this clone: What it binds is not known.

Profiling relied on immunoSEQ multiplex PCR, and the TCRdb table lists in-frame clones only, not all of them. Among 55,000 to 75,000 clones listed, 94% were seen once. Points from the study as a whole: Rarity marked most TCR sequences, yet some public TCRs occurred in many donors. Cytomegalovirus status was reportedly diagnosed by the classifier with high sensitivity and specificity.

The CDR3 sequence is 13 residues long. The germline CDR1 and CDR2 sequences are MNHEY and SVGAGI. V lost 6 bases and J 7 bases, leaving 13 bases between the germline ends. The chain uses TRBV6-5 and TRBJ2-1, with unresolved D. Sequenced material: PBMCs. The TCR sequence derives from a man younger than 35 in good health and CMV-seropositive. Here the CDR3 DNA reads TGTGCCAGCAGACCACCCTCGGTTAATGAGCAGTTCTTC. Its protein is CASRPPSVNEQFF.